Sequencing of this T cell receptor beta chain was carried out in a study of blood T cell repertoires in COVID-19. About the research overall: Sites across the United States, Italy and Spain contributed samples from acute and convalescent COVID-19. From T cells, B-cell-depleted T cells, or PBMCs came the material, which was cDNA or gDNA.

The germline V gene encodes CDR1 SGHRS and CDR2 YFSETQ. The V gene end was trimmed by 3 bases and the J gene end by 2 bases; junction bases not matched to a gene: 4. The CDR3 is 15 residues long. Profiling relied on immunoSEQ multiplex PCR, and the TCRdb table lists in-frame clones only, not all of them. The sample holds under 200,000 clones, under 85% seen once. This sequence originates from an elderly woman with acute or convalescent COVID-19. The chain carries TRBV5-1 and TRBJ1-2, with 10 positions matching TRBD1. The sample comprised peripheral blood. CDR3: CASSSPGQGNYGYTF. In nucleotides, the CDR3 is TGCGCCAGCAGCTCCCCGGGACAGGGGAACTATGGCTACACCTTC.